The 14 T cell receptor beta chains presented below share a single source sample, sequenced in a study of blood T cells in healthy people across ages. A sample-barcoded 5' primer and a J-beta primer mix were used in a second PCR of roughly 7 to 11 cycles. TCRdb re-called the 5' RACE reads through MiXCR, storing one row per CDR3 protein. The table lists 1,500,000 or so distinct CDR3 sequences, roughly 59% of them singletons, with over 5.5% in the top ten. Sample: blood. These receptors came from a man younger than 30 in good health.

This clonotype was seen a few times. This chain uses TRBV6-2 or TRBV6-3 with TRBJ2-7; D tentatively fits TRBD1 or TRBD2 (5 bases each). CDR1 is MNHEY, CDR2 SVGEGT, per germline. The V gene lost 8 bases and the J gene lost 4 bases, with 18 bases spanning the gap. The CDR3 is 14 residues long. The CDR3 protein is CASRRYTWGYEQYF. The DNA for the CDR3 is TGTGCCAGCCGTCGGTACACGTGGGGGTACGAGCAGTACTTC.

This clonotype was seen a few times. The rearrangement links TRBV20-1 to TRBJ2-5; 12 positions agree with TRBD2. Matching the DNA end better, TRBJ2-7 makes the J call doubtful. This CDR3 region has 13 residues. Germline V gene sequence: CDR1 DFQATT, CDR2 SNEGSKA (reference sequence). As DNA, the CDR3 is TGCAGTGCCCCAGGGACTAGCGGGCCCGAGCAGTACTTC. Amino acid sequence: CSAPGTSGPEQYF.

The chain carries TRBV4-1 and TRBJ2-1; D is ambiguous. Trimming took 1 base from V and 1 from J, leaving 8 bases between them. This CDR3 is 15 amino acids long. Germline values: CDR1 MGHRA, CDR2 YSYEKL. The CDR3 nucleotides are TGCGCCAGCAGCCAAGTCGACGTTTCCTACAATGAGCAGTTCTTC. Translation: CASSQVDVSYNEQFF.

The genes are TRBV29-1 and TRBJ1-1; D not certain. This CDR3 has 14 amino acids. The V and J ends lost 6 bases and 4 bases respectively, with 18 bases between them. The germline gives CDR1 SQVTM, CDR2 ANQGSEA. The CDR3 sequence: CSVAKPGISTEAFF. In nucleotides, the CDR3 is TGCAGCGTCGCTAAGCCGGGGATAAGCACTGAAGCTTTCTTT.

CDR3 sequence: CSARSVLPDTQYF. DNA of the CDR3: TGCAGTGCTAGGAGCGTACTCCCAGATACGCAGTATTTT. This chain uses TRBV20-1 with TRBJ2-3; no clear D. This CDR3 contains 13 residues. Germline CDR1 reads DFQATT; CDR2 reads SNEGSKA (reference sequence). Trimming left V 3 bases short and J 4 bases short, with 11 bases between.

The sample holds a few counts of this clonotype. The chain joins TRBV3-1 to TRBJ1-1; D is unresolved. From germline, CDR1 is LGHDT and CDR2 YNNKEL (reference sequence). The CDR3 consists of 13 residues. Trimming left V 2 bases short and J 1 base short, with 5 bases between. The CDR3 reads CASSQHKNTEAFF. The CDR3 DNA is TGTGCCAGCAGCCAACACAAGAACACTGAAGCTTTCTTT. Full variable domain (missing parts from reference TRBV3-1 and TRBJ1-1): DTAVSQTPKYLVTQMGNDKSIKCEQNLGHDTMYWYKQDSKKFLKIMFSYNNKELIINETVPNRFSPKSPDKAHLNLHINSLELGDSAVYFCASSQHKNTEAFFGQGTRLTVV.

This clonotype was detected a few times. This CDR3 reads CSVRAGGGNQPQHF. DNA for the CDR3: TGCTCCGTTAGGGCAGGGGGAGGCAATCAGCCCCAGCATTTT. V usage is TRBV29-1 and J usage is TRBJ1-5, with 7 bases identical to TRBD1. The CDR3 consists of 14 residues. Germline CDR1 and CDR2: SQVTM and ANQGSEA.

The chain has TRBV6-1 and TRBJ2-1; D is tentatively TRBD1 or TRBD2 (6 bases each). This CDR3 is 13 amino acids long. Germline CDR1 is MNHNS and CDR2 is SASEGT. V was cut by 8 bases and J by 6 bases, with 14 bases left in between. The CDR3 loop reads CASAQGTLNEQFF. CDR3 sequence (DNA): TGTGCCAGCGCCCAGGGGACTCTCAATGAGCAGTTCTTC.

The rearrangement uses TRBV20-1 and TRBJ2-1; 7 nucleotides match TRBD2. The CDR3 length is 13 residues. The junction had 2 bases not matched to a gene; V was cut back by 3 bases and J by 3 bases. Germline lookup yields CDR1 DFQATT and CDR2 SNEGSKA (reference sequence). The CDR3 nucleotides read TGCAGTGCTAGGCCGGGGGGCTACAATGAGCAGTTCTTC. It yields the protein CSARPGGYNEQFF.

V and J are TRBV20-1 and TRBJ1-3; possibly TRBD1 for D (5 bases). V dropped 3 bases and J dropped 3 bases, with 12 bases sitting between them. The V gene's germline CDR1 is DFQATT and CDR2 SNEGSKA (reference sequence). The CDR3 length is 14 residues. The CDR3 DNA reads TGCAGTGCTAGCGACCAGGGCGATGGAAACACCATATATTTT. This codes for CSASDQGDGNTIYF.

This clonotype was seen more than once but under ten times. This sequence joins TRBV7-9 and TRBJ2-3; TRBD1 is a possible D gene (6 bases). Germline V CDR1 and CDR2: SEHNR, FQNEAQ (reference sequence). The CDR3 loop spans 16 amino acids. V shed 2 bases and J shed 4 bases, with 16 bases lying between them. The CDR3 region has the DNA TGTGCCAGCAGCTTAAGTCCCGGGACAATAGCAGATACGCAGTATTTT. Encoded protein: CASSLSPGTIADTQYF.

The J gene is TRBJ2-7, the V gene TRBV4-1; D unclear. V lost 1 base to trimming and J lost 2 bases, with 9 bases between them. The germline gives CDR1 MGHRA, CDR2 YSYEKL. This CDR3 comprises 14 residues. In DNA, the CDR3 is TGCGCCAGCAGCCAAGTAACACTAACCTACGAGCAGTACTTC. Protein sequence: CASSQVTLTYEQYF.

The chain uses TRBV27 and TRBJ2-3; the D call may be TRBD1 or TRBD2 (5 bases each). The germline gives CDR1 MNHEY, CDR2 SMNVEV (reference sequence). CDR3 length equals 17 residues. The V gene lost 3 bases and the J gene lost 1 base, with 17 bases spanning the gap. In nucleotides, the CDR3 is TGTGCCAGCAGTTTGGTTCGGGACGCCTTGCGCACAGATACGCAGTATTTT. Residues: CASSLVRDALRTDTQYF.

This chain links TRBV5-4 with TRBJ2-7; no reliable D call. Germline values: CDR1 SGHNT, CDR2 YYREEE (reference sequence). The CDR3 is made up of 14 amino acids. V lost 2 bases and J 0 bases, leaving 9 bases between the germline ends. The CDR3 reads CASSFKGTSYEQYF. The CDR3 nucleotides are TGTGCCAGCAGCTTTAAGGGTACCTCCTACGAGCAGTACTTC. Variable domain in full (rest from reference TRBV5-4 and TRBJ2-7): ETGVTQSPTHLIKTRGQQVTLRCSSQSGHNTVSWYQQALGQGPQFIFQYYREEENGRGNFPPRFSGLQFPNYSSELNVNALELDDSALYLCASSFKGTSYEQYFGPGTRLTVT.